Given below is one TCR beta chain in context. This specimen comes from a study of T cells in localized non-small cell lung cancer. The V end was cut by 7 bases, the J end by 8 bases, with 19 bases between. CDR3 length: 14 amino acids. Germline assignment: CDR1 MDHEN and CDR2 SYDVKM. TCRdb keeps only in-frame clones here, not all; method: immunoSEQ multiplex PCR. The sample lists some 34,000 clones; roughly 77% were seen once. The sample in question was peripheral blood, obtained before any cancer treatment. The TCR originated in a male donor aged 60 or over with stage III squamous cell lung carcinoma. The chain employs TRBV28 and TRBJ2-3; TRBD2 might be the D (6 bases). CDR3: CASIGMRLASTQYF. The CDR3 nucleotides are TGTGCCAGCATCGGTATGCGTCTAGCGAGTACGCAGTATTTT.